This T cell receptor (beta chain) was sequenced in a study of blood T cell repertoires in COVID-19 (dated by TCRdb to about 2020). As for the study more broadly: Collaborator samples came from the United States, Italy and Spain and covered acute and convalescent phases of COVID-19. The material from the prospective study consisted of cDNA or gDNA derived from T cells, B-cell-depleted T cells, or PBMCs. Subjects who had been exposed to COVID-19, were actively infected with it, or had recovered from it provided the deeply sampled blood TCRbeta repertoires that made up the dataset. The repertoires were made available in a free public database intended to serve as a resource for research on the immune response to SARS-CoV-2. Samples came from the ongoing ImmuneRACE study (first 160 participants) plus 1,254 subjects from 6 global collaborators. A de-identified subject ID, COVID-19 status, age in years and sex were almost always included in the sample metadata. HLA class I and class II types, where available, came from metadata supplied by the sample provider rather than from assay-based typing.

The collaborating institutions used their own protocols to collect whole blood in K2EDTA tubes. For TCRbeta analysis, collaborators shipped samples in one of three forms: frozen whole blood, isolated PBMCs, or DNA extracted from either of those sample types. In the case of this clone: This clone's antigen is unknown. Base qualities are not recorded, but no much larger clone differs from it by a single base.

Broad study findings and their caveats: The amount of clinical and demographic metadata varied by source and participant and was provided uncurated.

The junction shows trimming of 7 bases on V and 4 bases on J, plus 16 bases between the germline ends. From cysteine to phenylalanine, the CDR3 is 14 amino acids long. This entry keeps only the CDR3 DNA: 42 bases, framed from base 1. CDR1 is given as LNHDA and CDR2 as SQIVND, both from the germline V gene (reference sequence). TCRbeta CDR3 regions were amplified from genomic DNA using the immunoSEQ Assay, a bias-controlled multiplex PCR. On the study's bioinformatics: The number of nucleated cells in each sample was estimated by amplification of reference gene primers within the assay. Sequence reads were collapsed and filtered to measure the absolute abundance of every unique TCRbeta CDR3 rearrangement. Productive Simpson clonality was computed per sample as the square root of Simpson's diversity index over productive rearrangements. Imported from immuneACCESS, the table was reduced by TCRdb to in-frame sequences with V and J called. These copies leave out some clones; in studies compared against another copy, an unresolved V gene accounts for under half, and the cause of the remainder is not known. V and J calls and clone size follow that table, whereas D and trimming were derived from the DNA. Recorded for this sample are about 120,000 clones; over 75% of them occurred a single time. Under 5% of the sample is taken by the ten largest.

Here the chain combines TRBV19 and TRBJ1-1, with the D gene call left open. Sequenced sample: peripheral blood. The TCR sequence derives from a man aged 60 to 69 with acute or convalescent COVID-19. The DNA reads TGTGCCAGTACCCGACATGCTTTGGGCACTGAAGCTTTCTTT. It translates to CASTRHALGTEAFF.